This entry features one TCR beta chain sequence. The target antigen is unknown. This specimen belongs to a study of vaccination and CD4 T cells after COVID-19. With 0 bases removed from V and 7 bases from J, the gap between germline ends came to 15 bases. The CDR3 totals 15 residues. CDR1 and CDR2 (germline): DFQATT, SNEGSKA (reference sequence). Cultured CD4+ T cell DNA underwent sequencing with the Oncomine TCR Beta short-read assay. Genomic DNA extraction was carried out from cultured CD4+ T cells. TCRdb processed the PCR reads anew with MiXCR; each CDR3 protein has one entry. This sample has about 9,100 distinct CDR3 sequences; roughly 45% occur once, and the top ten carry 9.5% to 15%. Treatment specified: approximately 9-day PBMC culture with coronavirus spike peptide pools or control peptides (ViraFEST assay). During the years 2011-2018, before the COVID-19 pandemic, the unexposed donor's CD4+ T cells were collected. It was with roughly 9.7 IU/ml IL-2 and 8 to 10 ug/ml peptide pools that 2.2 million or so PBMCs per well were cultured.

Whole-study findings and limits: Among reactive clones from convalescent patients, a median about 83% appeared only post-vaccination. Spike mono-reactivity held for 304 of 307 vaccine-specific clones in convalescent patients. The researchers studied relatively few convalescent patients and omitted early post-infection timepoints.

The receptor was derived from a human donor in good health. This chain uses TRBV20-1 with TRBJ1-4, with D perhaps TRBD1 (6 bases). Sequencing was performed on CD4+ T cells from blood, cultured in vitro. CDR3 sequence: CSARDLGGNGEKLFF. The CDR3 region has the DNA TGCAGTGCTAGAGATCTAGGGGGGAACGGTGAAAAACTGTTTTTT.